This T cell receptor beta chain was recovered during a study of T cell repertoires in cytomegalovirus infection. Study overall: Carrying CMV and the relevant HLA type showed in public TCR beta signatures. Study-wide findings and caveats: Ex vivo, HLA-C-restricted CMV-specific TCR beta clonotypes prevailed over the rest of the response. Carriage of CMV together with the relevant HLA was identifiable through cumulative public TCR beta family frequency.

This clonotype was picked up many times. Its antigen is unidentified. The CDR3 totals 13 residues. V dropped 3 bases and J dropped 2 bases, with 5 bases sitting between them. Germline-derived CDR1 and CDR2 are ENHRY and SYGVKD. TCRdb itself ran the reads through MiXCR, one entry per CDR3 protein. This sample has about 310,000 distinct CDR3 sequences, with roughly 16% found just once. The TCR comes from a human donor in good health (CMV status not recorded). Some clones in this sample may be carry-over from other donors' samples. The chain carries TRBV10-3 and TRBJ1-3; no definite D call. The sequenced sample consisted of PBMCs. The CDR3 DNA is TGTGCCATCAGTGATAAGACTGGAAACACCATATATTTT. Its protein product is CAISDKTGNTIYF.